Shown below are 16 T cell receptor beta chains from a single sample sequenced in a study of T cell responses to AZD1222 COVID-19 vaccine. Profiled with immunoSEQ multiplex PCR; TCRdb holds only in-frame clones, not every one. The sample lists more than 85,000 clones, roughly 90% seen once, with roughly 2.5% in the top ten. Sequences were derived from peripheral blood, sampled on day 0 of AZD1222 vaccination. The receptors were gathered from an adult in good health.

The DNA of the CDR3 is TGTGCCAGCAGTGAAGCGGGGACAGGGGCCCATGAGCAGTTCTTC. Amino acids: CASSEAGTGAHEQFF. This chain uses TRBV6-1 with TRBJ2-1; 10 bases match TRBD1. The CDR3 has 15 amino acids. CDR1 MNHNS and CDR2 SASEGT come from the germline V gene. With 0 bases clipped from V and 8 bases from J, the junction kept 4 bases outside the gene matches.

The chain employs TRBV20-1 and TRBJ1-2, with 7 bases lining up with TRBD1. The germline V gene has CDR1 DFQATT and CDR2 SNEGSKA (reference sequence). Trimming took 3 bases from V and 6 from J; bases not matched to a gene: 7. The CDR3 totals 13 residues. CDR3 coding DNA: TGCAGTGCTAGTTTCGACAGGGACGATGGCTACACCTTC. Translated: CSASFDRDDGYTF.

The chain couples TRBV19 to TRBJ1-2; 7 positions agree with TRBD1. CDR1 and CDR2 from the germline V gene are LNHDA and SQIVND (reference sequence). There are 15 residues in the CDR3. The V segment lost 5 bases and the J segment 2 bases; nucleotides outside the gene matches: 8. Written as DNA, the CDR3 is TGTGCCAGTAGTGGGGACAGCCCCTCGAACTATGGCTACACCTTC. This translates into CASSGDSPSNYGYTF.

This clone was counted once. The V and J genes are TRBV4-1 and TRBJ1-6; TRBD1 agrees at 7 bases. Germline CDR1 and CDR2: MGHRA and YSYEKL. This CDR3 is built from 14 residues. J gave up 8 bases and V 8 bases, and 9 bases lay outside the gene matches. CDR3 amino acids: CASARGTVDSPLHF. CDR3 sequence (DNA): TGCGCCAGCGCAAGGGGGACAGTGGATTCACCCCTCCACTTT.

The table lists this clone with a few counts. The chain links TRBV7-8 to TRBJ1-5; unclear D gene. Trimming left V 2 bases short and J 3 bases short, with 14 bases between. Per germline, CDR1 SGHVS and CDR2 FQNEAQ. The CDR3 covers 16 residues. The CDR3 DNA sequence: TGTGCCAGCAGCTTAAGGACGAGAACCACCAATCAGCCCCAGCATTTT. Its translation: CASSLRTRTTNQPQHF.

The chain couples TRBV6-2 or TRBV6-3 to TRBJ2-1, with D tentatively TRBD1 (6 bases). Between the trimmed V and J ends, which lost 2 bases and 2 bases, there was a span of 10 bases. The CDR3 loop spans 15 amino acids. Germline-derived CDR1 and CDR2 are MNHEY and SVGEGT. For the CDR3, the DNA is TGTGCCAGCAGTTACCGACAGGCCGCCTACAATGAGCAGTTCTTC. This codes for CASSYRQAAYNEQFF.

CDR3: CASSQREGRANIQYF. The CDR3 bases are TGCGCCAGCAGCCAAAGGGAGGGCAGAGCAAACATTCAGTACTTC. The chain combines TRBV4-3 with TRBJ2-4, with 7 bases that match TRBD2. Trimming removed 2 bases from V and 6 bases from J; junction bases left unmatched: 7. This CDR3 is built from 15 residues. Germline V gives CDR1 LGHNA, CDR2 YSLEER.

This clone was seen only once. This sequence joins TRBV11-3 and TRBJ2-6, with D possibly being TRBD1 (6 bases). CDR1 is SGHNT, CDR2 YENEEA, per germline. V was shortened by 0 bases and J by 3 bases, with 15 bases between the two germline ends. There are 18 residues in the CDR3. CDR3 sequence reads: CASSLDLWGLGGANVLTF. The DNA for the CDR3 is TGTGCCAGCAGCTTAGATCTTTGGGGGCTAGGTGGGGCCAACGTCCTGACTTTC. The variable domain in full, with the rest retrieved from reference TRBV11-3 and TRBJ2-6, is EAGVVQSPRYKIIEKKQPVAFWCNPISGHNTLYWYLQNLGQGPELLIRYENEEAVDDSQLPKDRFSAERLKGVDSTLKIQPAELGDSAVYLCASSLDLWGLGGANVLTFGAGSRLTVL.

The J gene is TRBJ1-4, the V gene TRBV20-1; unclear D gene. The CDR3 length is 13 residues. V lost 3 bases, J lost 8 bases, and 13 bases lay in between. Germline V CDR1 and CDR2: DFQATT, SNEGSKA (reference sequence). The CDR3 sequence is CSASRQSGEKLFF. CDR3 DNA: TGCAGTGCTAGTAGGCAGTCGGGCGAAAAACTGTTTTTT.

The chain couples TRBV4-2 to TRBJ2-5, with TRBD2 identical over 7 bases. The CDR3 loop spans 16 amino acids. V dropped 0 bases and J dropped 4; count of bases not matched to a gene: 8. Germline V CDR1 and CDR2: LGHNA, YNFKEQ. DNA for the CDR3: TGTGCCAGCAGCCAAGAAGGGCGGGAGAGAGGAGAGACCCAGTACTTC. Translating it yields CASSQEGRERGETQYF.

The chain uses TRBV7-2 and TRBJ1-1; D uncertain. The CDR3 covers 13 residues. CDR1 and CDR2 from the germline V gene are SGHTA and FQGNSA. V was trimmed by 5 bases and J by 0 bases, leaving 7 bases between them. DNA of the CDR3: TGTGCCAGCAGCATGTCAGTGAACACTGAAGCTTTCTTT. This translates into CASSMSVNTEAFF.

The CDR3 bases are TGCGCCAGCAGCTCGACAGGGGTACGGGGCTACACCTTC. Translating gives CASSSTGVRGYTF. The genes are TRBV5-1 and TRBJ1-2, with TRBD1 matching over 8 bases. V lost 3 bases and J lost 8; bases outside the gene matches: 6. The CDR3 contains 13 residues. Germline V gene sequence: CDR1 SGHRS, CDR2 YFSETQ.

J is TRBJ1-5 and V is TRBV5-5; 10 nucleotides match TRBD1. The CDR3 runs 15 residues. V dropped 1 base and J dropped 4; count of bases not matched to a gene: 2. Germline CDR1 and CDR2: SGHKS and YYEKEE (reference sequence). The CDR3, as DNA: TGTGCCAGCAGCTTGTGGACAGGGGGAAATCAGCCCCAGCATTTT. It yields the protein CASSLWTGGNQPQHF.

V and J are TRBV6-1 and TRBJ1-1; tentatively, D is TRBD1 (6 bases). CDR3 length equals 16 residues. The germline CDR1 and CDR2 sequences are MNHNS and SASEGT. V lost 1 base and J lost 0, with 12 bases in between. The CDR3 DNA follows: TGTGCCAGCAGTGAAGGACAGGAAAGTATGAACACTGAAGCTTTCTTT. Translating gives CASSEGQESMNTEAFF.

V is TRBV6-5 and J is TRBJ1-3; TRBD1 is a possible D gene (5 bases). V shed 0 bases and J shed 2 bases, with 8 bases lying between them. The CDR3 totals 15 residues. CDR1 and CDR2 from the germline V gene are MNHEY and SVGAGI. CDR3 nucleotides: TGTGCCAGCAGTTACTCAGCAGGGACTGGAAACACCATATATTTT. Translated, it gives CASSYSAGTGNTIYF.

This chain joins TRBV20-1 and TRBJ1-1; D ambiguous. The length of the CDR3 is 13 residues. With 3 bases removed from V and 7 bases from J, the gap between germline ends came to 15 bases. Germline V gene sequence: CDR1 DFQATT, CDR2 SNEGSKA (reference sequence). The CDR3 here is CSASLHGWIEAFF. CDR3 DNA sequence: TGCAGTGCTAGTCTTCATGGTTGGATTGAAGCTTTCTTT.